This T cell receptor (beta chain) is from a study of blood T cell repertoires in COVID-19. Study overall: Acute and convalescent COVID-19 specimens originated in the United States, Italy and Spain. Nucleic acid was either cDNA or gDNA, and it came from T cells, B-cell-depleted T cells, or PBMCs.

In the authors' workflow: Reference gene primer amplification yielded estimated nucleated cell counts. Profiled with immunoSEQ multiplex PCR; TCRdb holds only in-frame clones, not every one. V and J calls and clone size are those listed in that table; D and trimming were worked out from the DNA. The sample lists 300,000 to 400,000 clones, around 87% seen once, with about 6% in the top ten. This CDR3 is 13 amino acids long. V was clipped by 1 base and J by 2 bases, with 7 bases between them. Germline-derived CDR1 and CDR2 are SGHKS and YYEKEE (reference sequence). Seattle enrolled patients during active infection and tracked them longitudinally.

The receptor's source is a woman between 50 and 59 years old with COVID-19, enrolled during active disease. Sequenced input: peripheral blood. This chain joins TRBV5-5 and TRBJ2-7; D call uncertain. CDR3 sequence (DNA): TGTGCCAGCAGCTTGACCGCTACCTACGAGCAGTACTTC. Translating it yields CASSLTATYEQYF.